The TCR beta chain under discussion was sequenced for a study of cytomegalovirus exposure and HLA in healthy donors. CDR3 length: 15 residues. Per the germline V gene, CDR1 is SNHLY and CDR2 is FYNNEI. V was clipped by 5 bases and J by 2 bases; unmatched bases: 9. The primer mix had 60 Vbeta and 13 Jbeta primers. TCRdb's table, derived via immunoSEQ multiplex PCR, lists solely in-frame clones and lacks some. The sample yields 140,000 to 150,000 clones, approximately 76% seen once. The source of this sequence is a man aged 40-50 years in good health and CMV-seronegative. The sequencing sample was made of PBMCs. The V call is TRBV2, the J call TRBJ2-7; 7 bases fit TRBD2. This CDR3 is CASSYTGGGAYEQYF. Written as DNA, the CDR3 is TGTGCCAGCAGTTACACTGGCGGGGGTGCCTACGAGCAGTACTTC.